This is a list of T cell receptor beta chains from one sample in a study of shared clonotypes between healthy human individuals. Clones were read by immunoSEQ multiplex PCR, and TCRdb kept only the in-frame ones, dropping some. The sample has millions of clones, roughly nine tenths seen once. Sequenced material: naive CD4+ T cells sorted from blood. The receptors were gathered from a man aged 18 to 29 in good health. The CDR3 runs from the conserved cysteine through the conserved F or W. A D gene is named only where the DNA matches it firmly. A row's size may be missing; if present it is once, few, many or a size class.

D	size	V	J	DNA	CDR3
.	.	TRBV10-1	TRBJ1-6	TGCGCCAGCAGTGCAGCAAATTCACCCCTCCACTTT	CASSAANSPLHF
.	.	TRBV14	TRBJ1-1	TGTGCCAGCAGCCAGAATCCGGGGGCGTACACTGAAGCTTTCTTT	CASSQNPGAYTEAFF
TRBD1	.	TRBV30	TRBJ1-4	TGTGCCTGGAGTGACGGACAGGGGGCAAATGAAAAACTGTTTTTT	CAWSDGQGANEKLFF
.	.	TRBV27	TRBJ1-2	TGTGCCAGCAGTTTATCCCCCCCTGGGAGGACCCCTAACTATGGCTACACCTTC	CASSLSPPGRTPNYGYTF
.	.	TRBV6-1	TRBJ1-4	TGTGCCAGCAGCCTCTCCCCCGCAACTAATGAAAAACTGTTTTTT	CASSLSPATNEKLFF
.	.	TRBV18	TRBJ1-5	TGTGCCAGCTCACCGACGGGGCAAAACAATCAGCCCCAGCATTTT	CASSPTGQNNQPQHF
.	few	TRBV30	TRBJ1-5	TGTGCCTGGAGCGAGAGGGGGGGGAGGTCCCAGCATTTT	CAWSERGGRSQHF
.	.	TRBV4-1	TRBJ2-2	TGCGCCAGCAGCCTCGAACTTGATCCCGGGGAGCTGTTTTTT	CASSLELDPGELFF
.	.	TRBV6-1	TRBJ2-7	TGTGCCAGCAGTAAGCGACACGATACCTACGAGCAGTACTTC	CASSKRHDTYEQYF
TRBD1	.	TRBV6-6	TRBJ1-2	TGTGCCAGCAGTTACGGGACAGGGGAGAACTATGGCTACACCTTC	CASSYGTGENYGYTF
.	.	TRBV7-3	TRBJ1-5	TGTGCCAGCAGCTTGGGAGAGGGGCCCCAGCATTTT	CASSLGEGPQHF
.	.	TRBV6-6	TRBJ1-1	TGTGCCAGCAGCCTCACAGGAAACACTGAAGCTTTCTTT	CASSLTGNTEAFF
.	once	TRBV5-1	TRBJ2-7	TGCGCCAGCAGCTCAACGACTAGTATAAACGAGCAGTACTTC	CASSSTTSINEQYF
TRBD2	.	TRBV7-3	TRBJ2-3	TGTGCCAGCAGCCCCCGGACTAGCGGGGGGCCGAATACGCAGTATTTT	CASSPRTSGGPNTQYF
.	.	TRBV10-3	TRBJ1-5	TGTGCCATCAGCAGCCGGGACGGAAATCAGCCCCAGCATTTT	CAISSRDGNQPQHF
.	.	TRBV4-1	TRBJ2-4	TGCGCCAGCAGCCGAACCCCTTCCGACAAAAACATTCAGTACTTC	CASSRTPSDKNIQYF
.	.	TRBV7-9	TRBJ1-4	TGTGCCAGCAGTCCCGACGGCGCAACTAATGAAAAACTGTTTTTT	CASSPDGATNEKLFF
.	.	TRBV7-6	TRBJ2-3	TGTGCCAGCAGCTCTAGAGGGGAAGACACAGATACGCAGTATTTT	CASSSRGEDTDTQYF
.	.	TRBV7-3	TRBJ1-1	TGTGCCAGCAGCTTATTCGGGACACCCAACACTGAAGCTTTCTTT	CASSLFGTPNTEAFF
TRBD1	once	TRBV7-2	TRBJ2-7	TGTGCCAGCAGCCCCGGGCCGGGCAGGGGGCTTTACGAGCAGTACTTC	CASSPGPGRGLYEQYF
TRBD1	.	TRBV5-8	TRBJ2-4	TGTGCCAGCAGCACGGGACAGGGGGCTGCCAAAAACATTCAGTACTTC	CASSTGQGAAKNIQYF
.	.	TRBV30	TRBJ1-2	TGTGCCTGGAGCCCCTCCGGCGACTATGGCTACACCTTC	CAWSPSGDYGYTF
TRBD1	.	TRBV15	TRBJ2-7	TGTGCCACCAGCACCGGATGGGGGACAGGGGGGTTTTACGAGCAGTACTTC	CATSTGWGTGGFYEQYF
.	.	TRBV9	TRBJ1-2	TGTGCCAGCAGCGTAGACAGAGCTAACTATGGCTACACCTTC	CASSVDRANYGYTF
.	.	TRBV7-9	TRBJ2-1	TGTGCCAGCCATGCCGACAGCAATGAGCAGTTCTTC	CASHADSNEQFF
TRBD1	.	TRBV9	TRBJ2-7	TGTGCCAGCAGCGTAGAGACAGGGTATCGGGACGAGCAGTACTTC	CASSVETGYRDEQYF
TRBD1	once	TRBV20-1	TRBJ1-1	TGCAGTGCTCTACAGGGGGCTGAAGCTTTCTTT	CSALQGAEAFF
TRBD1	few	TRBV18	TRBJ1-4	TGTGCCAGCTCACTGAGGGGACAGGGAAACGAAAAACTGTTTTTT	CASSLRGQGNEKLFF
.	few	TRBV9	TRBJ1-4	TGTGCCAGCAGCTCGGACATAAATGAAAAACTGTTTTTT	CASSSDINEKLFF
.	.	TRBV6-5	TRBJ1-2	TGTGCCAGCAGTTACTCGATTGCGGATGGCTACACCTTC	CASSYSIADGYTF
TRBD1	once	TRBV5-5	TRBJ2-7	TGTGCCAGCAGCTTGGAGCCAGGGGGCTACGAGCAGTACTTC	CASSLEPGGYEQYF
TRBD1	.	TRBV11-3	TRBJ2-3	TGTGCCAGCAGCCCAGGGACAGGGAGTTCAGATACGCAGTATTTT	CASSPGTGSSDTQYF
.	.	TRBV28	TRBJ1-1	TGTGCCAGCAGTTTGGGGGTGGGGAACACTGAAGCTTTCTTT	CASSLGVGNTEAFF
TRBD1	.	TRBV6-1	TRBJ1-1	TGTGCCAGCAGTGGATGGGACAGACCGAACACTGAAGCTTTCTTT	CASSGWDRPNTEAFF
TRBD1	.	TRBV5-1	TRBJ2-4	TGCGCCAGCAGGGAGGGACAGGGTGGAGACATTCAGTACTTC	CASREGQGGDIQYF
.	.	TRBV18	TRBJ2-2	TGTGCCAGCTCACCACGAGTCTCGGGTGCCGGGGAGCTGTTTTTT	CASSPRVSGAGELFF
.	.	TRBV12-5	TRBJ1-2	TGTGCTAGTGGTTTGACGGGAAGCGGGTATGGCTACACCTTC	CASGLTGSGYGYTF
.	.	TRBV27	TRBJ1-1	TGTGCCAGCAGTTTGCTAGAGAACACTGAAGCTTTCTTT	CASSLLENTEAFF
.	.	TRBV2	TRBJ1-1	TGTGCCAGCAGTTGGGGTATGAACACTGAAGCTTTCTTT	CASSWGMNTEAFF
.	.	TRBV2	TRBJ1-5	TGTGCCAGCAAGGACGGACCTAGCAATCAGCCCCAGCATTTT	CASKDGPSNQPQHF
.	.	TRBV10-3	TRBJ1-2	TGTGCCATCAGGCCTACAGGCGGACATTACTATGGCTACACCTTC	CAIRPTGGHYYGYTF
TRBD1	.	TRBV28	TRBJ2-7	TGTGCCAGCACCCGGGACAGTCAAAGCTCCTACGAGCAGTACTTC	CASTRDSQSSYEQYF
.	.	TRBV27	TRBJ1-2	TGTGCCAGCAGTGTTACGGGCGGCTATGGCTACACCTTC	CASSVTGGYGYTF
TRBD1	.	TRBV5-8	TRBJ1-3	TGTGCCAGCAGCTCGGGGACAGTCTCTGGAAACACCATATATTTT	CASSSGTVSGNTIYF
TRBD1	.	TRBV5-4	TRBJ1-2	TGTGCCAGCAGCTTGGGTCAGGGGGTCACCTTC	CASSLGQGVTF
TRBD1	.	TRBV6-6	TRBJ2-7	TGTGCCAGCAGTTACGGCCAGGGGGCAGTAACTGAGCAGTACTTC	CASSYGQGAVTEQYF
.	.	TRBV18	TRBJ2-7	TGTGCCAGCTCTAGTCCCAGTGCGGGCTACGAGCAGTACTTC	CASSSPSAGYEQYF
.	.	TRBV6-5	TRBJ1-6	TGTGCCAGCACCCCGTCCGGGTATAATTCACCCCTCCACTTT	CASTPSGYNSPLHF
TRBD1	once	TRBV5-1	TRBJ1-4	TGCGCCAGCAGCTTGGAGGGACAGGGTTTTGAAAAACTGTTTTTT	CASSLEGQGFEKLFF
.	.	TRBV6-6	TRBJ1-4	TGTGCCAGCAGTACGGGGCAGGTTAATGAAAAACTGTTTTTT	CASSTGQVNEKLFF
TRBD2	.	TRBV5-8	TRBJ2-3	TGTGCCAGCAGCTTCTCACTAGCGGGAGGAACAGATACGCAGTATTTT	CASSFSLAGGTDTQYF
TRBD2	.	TRBV18	TRBJ2-7	TGTGCCAGCTCACCACCCGGGACTAACTACGAGCAGTACTTC	CASSPPGTNYEQYF
TRBD1	.	TRBV5-4	TRBJ2-7	TGTGCCAGCAGCTTGGGCCGGGACAGGGGCCCCGAGCAGTACTTC	CASSLGRDRGPEQYF
.	few	TRBV15	TRBJ1-5	TGTGCCACCAGCAGGGGGAATCAGCCCCAGCATTTT	CATSRGNQPQHF
TRBD2	.	TRBV20-1	TRBJ2-1	TGCAGTTCCGGGACTAGTGGCGAGCAGTTCTTC	CSSGTSGEQFF
.	.	TRBV14	TRBJ2-7	TGTGCCAGCAGCCCGTCATACGAGCAGTACTTC	CASSPSYEQYF
.	.	TRBV5-1	TRBJ1-6	TGCGCCAGCAGGTGGCGAGCGGGGGGCCTGGATTCACCCCTCCACTTT	CASRWRAGGLDSPLHF